This T cell receptor (beta chain) was documented in a study of immune evolution from preneoplasia to lung adenocarcinoma. Study results and limitations: From normal lung to invasive adenocarcinoma, top clone frequencies appeared to decrease.

As for this clone: Its specificity is not known.

The repertoire was sequenced with immunoSEQ multiplex PCR; TCRdb's copy has only in-frame clones and lacks some. The sample shows several thousand clones, 81% of them seen only once. The V end was cut by 3 bases, the J end by 2 bases, with 10 bases between. This CDR3 has 14 amino acids. Per germline, CDR1 SEHNR and CDR2 FQNEAQ (reference sequence). The chain combines TRBV7-9 with TRBJ1-1; no clear D gene. The receptor was derived from a person aged 65 to 79 with lung adenocarcinoma. The specimen was FFPE adjacent normal lung tissue. As DNA, the CDR3 is TGTGCCAGCAGCTTCGCGGTTTCCAACACTGAAGCTTTCTTT. Residues: CASSFAVSNTEAFF.